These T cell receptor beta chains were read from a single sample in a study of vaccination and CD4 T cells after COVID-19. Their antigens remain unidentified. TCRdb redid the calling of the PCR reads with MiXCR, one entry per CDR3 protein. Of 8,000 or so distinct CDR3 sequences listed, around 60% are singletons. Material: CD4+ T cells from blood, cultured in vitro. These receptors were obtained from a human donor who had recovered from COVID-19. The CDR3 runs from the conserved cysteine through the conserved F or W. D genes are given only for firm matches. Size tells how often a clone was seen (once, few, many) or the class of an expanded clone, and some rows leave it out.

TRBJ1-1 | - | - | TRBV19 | TGTGCCAGTAGTGCGACAGTGAACACTGAAGCTTTCTTT | CASSATVNTEAFF
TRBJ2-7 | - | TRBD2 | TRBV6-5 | TGTGCCAGCAGTTATTGGGGGGGACCCTACGAGCAGTACTTC | CASSYWGGPYEQYF
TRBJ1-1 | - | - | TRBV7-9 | TGTGCCAGCAGCTTAGACCAAAACACTGAAGCTTTCTTT | CASSLDQNTEAFF
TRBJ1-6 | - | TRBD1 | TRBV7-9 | TGTGCCAGCAGCTCGACAGGGACGAATTCACCCCTCCACTTT | CASSSTGTNSPLHF
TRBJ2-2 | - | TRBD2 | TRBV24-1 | TGTGCCACCAGTGCCCTAGCGGGGGTTCCCGGGGAGCTGTTTTTT | CATSALAGVPGELFF
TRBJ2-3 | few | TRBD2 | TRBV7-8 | TGTGCCAGCAGCGGACGACTAGCGGGAGGGTCCGATACGCAGTATTTT | CASSGRLAGGSDTQYF
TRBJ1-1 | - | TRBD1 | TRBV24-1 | TGTGCCACCAGCGCAGGGGGCACGAACACTGAAGCTTTCTTT | CATSAGGTNTEAFF
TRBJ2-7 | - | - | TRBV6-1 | TGTGCCAGCAGTGAGACGGACAGCTTCGGCTACGAGCAGTACTTC | CASSETDSFGYEQYF
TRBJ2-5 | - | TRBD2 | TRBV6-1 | TGTGCCAGCAGTGTTGGACTAGCGGGGGAAGAGACCCAGTACTTC | CASSVGLAGEETQYF
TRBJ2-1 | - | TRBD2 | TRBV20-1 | TGCAGTGCAAGGACTAGCGGGAGTTTGGGGCGCAATGAGCAGTTCTTC | CSARTSGSLGRNEQFF
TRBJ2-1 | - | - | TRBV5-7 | TGTGCCAGCAGCTTTCCGGGGCCCCTGAACGACAATGAGCAGTTCTTC | CASSFPGPLNDNEQFF
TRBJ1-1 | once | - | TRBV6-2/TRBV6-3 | TGTGCCAGCAGCCCTATTAGGACCTTGAACACTGAAGCTTTCTTT | CASSPIRTLNTEAFF
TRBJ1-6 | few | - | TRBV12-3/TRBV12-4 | TGTGCCAGCAGCCCGCGGACGGAGCTCTCACCCCTCCACTTT | CASSPRTELSPLHF
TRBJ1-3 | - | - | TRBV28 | TGTGCCAGCAGTTTCAGGACACTCGGAAACACCATATATTTT | CASSFRTLGNTIYF
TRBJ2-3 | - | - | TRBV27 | TGTGCCAGCAGTTTACGGCTACGACGGGAGTTAACAGATACGCAGTATTTT | CASSLRLRRELTDTQYF
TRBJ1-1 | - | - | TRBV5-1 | TGCGCCAGCAGCTTGGGCCAGATGAACACTGAAGCTTTCTTT | CASSLGQMNTEAFF
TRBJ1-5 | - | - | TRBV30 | TGTGCCTGGAGTGTTACCCGGACGGCTAAGGGCAATCAGCCCCAGCATTTT | CAWSVTRTAKGNQPQHF
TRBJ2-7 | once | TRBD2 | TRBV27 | TGTGCCAGCAGTTCGGGAGGGCGGGCCCACTTC | CASSSGGRAHF
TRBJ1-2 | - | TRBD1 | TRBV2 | TGTGCCAGCAGTGCTCAGGACAGGGCTTACTATGGCTACACCTTC | CASSAQDRAYYGYTF
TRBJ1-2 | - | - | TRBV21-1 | TGTGCCAGCAGCAATTCGGGACAGGGTAACGGTGGCTACACCTTC | CASSNSGQGNGGYTF
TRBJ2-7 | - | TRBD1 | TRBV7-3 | TGTGCCAGCAGCTTGGGGGACAGAGAGCAGTACTTC | CASSLGDREQYF
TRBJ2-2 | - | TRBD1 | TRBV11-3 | TGTGCCAGCAGCTCGACAGGGGGAATAGCCGGGGAGCTGTTTTTT | CASSSTGGIAGELFF
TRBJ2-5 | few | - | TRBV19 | TGTGCCAGTAGCCTGAACATACAAGAGACCCAGTACTTC | CASSLNIQETQYF
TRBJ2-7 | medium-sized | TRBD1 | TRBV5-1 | TGCGCCAGCAGCTTGACCCAGGGGGCAAACGAGCAGTACTTC | CASSLTQGANEQYF
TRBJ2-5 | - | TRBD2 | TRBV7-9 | TGTGCCAGCAGGGGAGCGGGGGGCCAAGAGACCCAGTACTTC | CASRGAGGQETQYF
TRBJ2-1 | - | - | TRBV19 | TGTGCCAGTAGGGAGGGTCTCTTGCATGAGCAGTTCTTC | CASREGLLHEQFF
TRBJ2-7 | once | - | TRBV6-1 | TGTGCCAGCAGCCACGACAGGTTCGTGTCCTACGAGCAGTACTTC | CASSHDRFVSYEQYF
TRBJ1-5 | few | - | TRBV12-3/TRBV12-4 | TGTGCCAGCAGTTTGGGGGAGAGTTATCAGCCCCAGCATTTT | CASSLGESYQPQHF
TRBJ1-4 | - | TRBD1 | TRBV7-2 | TGTGCCAGCAGCTTAACAGGGGATGGTGGTGAAAAACTGTTTTTT | CASSLTGDGGEKLFF
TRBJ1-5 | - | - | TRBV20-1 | TGCAGTGCGCCCGGGACACATAGCAATCAGCCCCAGCATTTT | CSAPGTHSNQPQHF
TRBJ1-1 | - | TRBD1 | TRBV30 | TGTGCCTCCCTCGGGACAGCGAACACTGAAGCTTTCTTT | CASLGTANTEAFF
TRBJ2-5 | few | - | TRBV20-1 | TGCAGTGCTGGACTCATTGCTCGGCCGGGAGAGACCCAGTACTTC | CSAGLIARPGETQYF
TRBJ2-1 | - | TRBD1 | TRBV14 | TGTGCCAGCAGCCAAGATCGGGGACAGGGTGTGGGTGAGCAGTTCTTC | CASSQDRGQGVGEQFF
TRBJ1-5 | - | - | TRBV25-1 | TGTGCCAGCAGTAAGAACGGGGGCAATCAGCCCCAGCATTTT | CASSKNGGNQPQHF
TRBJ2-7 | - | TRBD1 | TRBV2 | TGTGCCAGCAGCAGACAGGGACCGAACGAGCAGTACTTC | CASSRQGPNEQYF
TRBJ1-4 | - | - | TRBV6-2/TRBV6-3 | TGTGCCAGCAGTCCCAACAGGAAACGAAGCGAAAAACTGTTTTTT | CASSPNRKRSEKLFF
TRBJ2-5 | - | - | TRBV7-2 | TGTGCCAGCGGGGCCGCCGAAAGCGGGACCCAGTACTTC | CASGAAESGTQYF
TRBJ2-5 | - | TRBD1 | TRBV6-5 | TGTGCCAGCAGTTCGGACAGGGGTGAAGAGACCCAGTACTTC | CASSSDRGEETQYF
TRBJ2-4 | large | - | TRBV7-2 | TGTGCCAGCAGCCACCTCTACTTAGTTGCCCACATTCAGTACTTC | CASSHLYLVAHIQYF